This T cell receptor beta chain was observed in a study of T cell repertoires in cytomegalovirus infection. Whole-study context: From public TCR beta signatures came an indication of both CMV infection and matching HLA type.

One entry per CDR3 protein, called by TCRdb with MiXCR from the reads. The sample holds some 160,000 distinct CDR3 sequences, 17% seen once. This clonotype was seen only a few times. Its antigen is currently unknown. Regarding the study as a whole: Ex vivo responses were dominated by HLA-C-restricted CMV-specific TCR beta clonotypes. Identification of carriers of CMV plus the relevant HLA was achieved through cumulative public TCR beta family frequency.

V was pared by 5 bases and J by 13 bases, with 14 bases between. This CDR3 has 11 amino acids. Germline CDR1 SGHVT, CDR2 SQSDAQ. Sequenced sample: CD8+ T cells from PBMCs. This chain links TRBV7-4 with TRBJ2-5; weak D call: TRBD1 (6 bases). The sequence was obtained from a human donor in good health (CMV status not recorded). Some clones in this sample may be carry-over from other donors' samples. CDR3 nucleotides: TGTGCCAGCAGCACCTACAGGGCCGGGTACTTC. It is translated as CASSTYRAGYF.